This TCR beta chain stems from a study of regulatory T cells in long-lasting Graves disease. Whole-study results and caveats: Blood alone, not thyroid tissue, was studied. In persistent patients, shared public clonotypes (around 2,500) outnumbered those in new patients (about 1,000).

Concerning this clonotype itself: What it binds is not known.

The sample's time point: newly diagnosed GD, antithyroid drugs for less than 3 months. The authors made the TCR library using RNA they extracted from PBMCs. Researchers made TCR beta libraries by using iRepertoire HTBI primers and running Arm-PCR on CDR3 regions. The authors' processing: Segment identification across samples yielded about 60 TRBV and more than twelve TRBJ segments. TCRdb analysed the multiplex PCR reads with MiXCR anew, one entry per CDR3 protein. Clone size and V and J calls follow TCRdb, not the original study. Found here are hundreds of thousands of distinct CDR3 sequences, roughly 15% of them singletons; the top ten hold about 20%. These data were likewise used in another study, on T cells in Graves' hyperthyroidism and ophthalmopathy. That report adds: Ophthalmopathy and stable hyperthyroidism were separated by a 13 V-J model.

The receptor's source is a young woman with Graves disease. The sample in question was peripheral blood mononuclear cells (PBMCs), obtained at new diagnosis, from a patient treated with antithyroid drugs.

CDR3 region: CASSPWAGAGGHGNEQFF. In nucleotides, the CDR3 is TGTGCCAGCAGTCCATGGGCTGGGGCGGGAGGCCATGGCAATGAGCAGTTCTTC. The rearrangement uses TRBV27 and TRBJ2-1, with 8 bases identical to TRBD2. The CDR3 is made up of 18 amino acids. V lost 5 bases to trimming and J lost 6 bases; unmatched junction nucleotides: 18. Germline V gives CDR1 MNHEY, CDR2 SMNVEV (reference sequence).